Below, one T cell receptor beta chain is given with its context. The length of the CDR3 is 17 residues. V lost 4 bases and J lost 5; bases outside the gene matches: 10. Germline CDR1 and CDR2: WSHSY and SAAADI. The entry originates in a study of blood T cell repertoires in COVID-19. In the original processing: Scientists estimated how many nucleated cells there were by amplifying reference gene primers. Some clones are missing from TCRdb's copy, which holds only in-frame ones; the method was immunoSEQ multiplex PCR. Clonal size and the V and J genes are those of that table, whereas D and trimming came from the DNA. Of approximately 180,000 clones detected, approximately 88% appear once; the ten largest clones hold about 7%.

This TCR derives from a woman aged 40 to 50 with COVID-19, enrolled during active disease. The sequenced sample was peripheral blood. This chain connects TRBV10-2 to TRBJ2-1, with 11 bases fitting TRBD2. The CDR3, as DNA: TGCGCCAGCAGTGTAAAACTAGCGGGAGTACAGGACAATGAGCAGTTCTTC. It specifies CASSVKLAGVQDNEQFF.